This entry concerns a single TCR beta chain. Original data processing: For nucleated cells, counts were estimated from reference gene primer amplification. Clones were read by immunoSEQ multiplex PCR, and TCRdb kept only the in-frame ones, dropping some. V and J calls and clone size come straight from that table; D and trimming were deduced from the DNA. The table lists around 160,000 clones, more than 75% of them singletons. Losses at the gene ends were 4 bases for V and 0 bases for J; bases not matched to a gene: 8. This CDR3 has 16 residues. Germline loops: CDR1 SGHRS, CDR2 YFSETQ. This specimen comes from a study of blood T cell repertoires in COVID-19. Background on the study: Researchers got acute and convalescent COVID-19 samples from the United States, Italy and Spain.

Source material: peripheral blood. This chain uses TRBV5-1 with TRBJ1-1, with 8 bases matching TRBD1. The TCR sequence derives from a man at least 80 years old with acute or convalescent COVID-19. The CDR3 region has the DNA TGCGCCAGCAGCCAGCAGGGGACAGGAGTGAACACTGAAGCTTTCTTT. It codes for CASSQQGTGVNTEAFF.